A single sample is the source of the 16 T cell receptor beta chains below, sequenced in a study of cytomegalovirus exposure and HLA in healthy donors. In the PCR, 60 Vbeta and 13 Jbeta primers were used. The assay was immunoSEQ multiplex PCR, and TCRdb's table has in-frame clones only and misses some. Counted here are about 160,000 clones, about 80% occurring once; the ten biggest clones make up around 1%. The sequencing input was PBMCs. These receptor sequences come from a woman in her forties or fifties in good health and CMV-seropositive.

The chain recombines TRBV7-2 with TRBJ2-7; 11 positions agree with TRBD2. This CDR3 is built from 17 residues. Germline assignment: CDR1 SGHTA and CDR2 FQGNSA. With 5 bases clipped from V and 3 bases from J, the junction kept 12 bases outside the gene matches. Written as DNA, the CDR3 is TGTGCCAGCAGCATCACTAGCGGGGGAAACCCTAACTACGAGCAGTACTTC. Its translation: CASSITSGGNPNYEQYF.

This clone is a singleton in its sample. This sequence joins TRBV4-1 and TRBJ2-7, with 7 bases matching TRBD1. Germline V CDR1 and CDR2: MGHRA, YSYEKL. CDR3 length: 14 residues. V lost 5 bases to trimming and J lost 7 bases; unmatched junction nucleotides: 11. The CDR3 protein is CASSSRQGAGEQYF. The CDR3 region has the DNA TGCGCCAGCAGCTCCCGACAGGGTGCGGGTGAGCAGTACTTC.

The chain uses TRBV28 and TRBJ1-2; D perhaps matches TRBD1 (6 bases). Trimming removed 5 bases at V and 5 bases at J, with 9 bases between. Germline V gives CDR1 MDHEN, CDR2 SYDVKM. The CDR3 contains 12 residues. The CDR3 region has the DNA TGTGCCAGCAGTATCGGACAGTATGGCTACACCTTC. Its translation: CASSIGQYGYTF.

The chain joins TRBV10-3 to TRBJ1-1; D unclear. The CDR3 runs to 11 residues. Germline V lookup: CDR1 ENHRY, CDR2 SYGVKD. The V end lost 6 bases, the J end lost 1 base, and 3 bases lay between the germline ends. CDR3 DNA: TGTGCCATCAGCCAGAACACTGAAGCTTTCTTT. It yields the protein CAISQNTEAFF.

The genes are TRBV11-2 and TRBJ1-2, with TRBD1 matching over 8 bases. The germline V gene encodes CDR1 SGHAT and CDR2 FQNNGV. V was clipped by 0 bases and J by 13 bases; unmatched bases: 10. This CDR3 has 14 residues. The CDR3 sequence is CASSLESTGAYRTF. The CDR3 DNA is TGTGCCAGCAGCTTAGAATCGACAGGGGCCTACCGCACCTTC.

The chain recombines TRBV2 with TRBJ2-1; 8 nucleotides agree with TRBD2. The CDR3 is made up of 17 amino acids. After removal of 0 bases from V and 1 base from J, the junction contained 5 bases not matched to a gene. CDR1 and CDR2 from the germline V gene are SNHLY and FYNNEI. This CDR3 is CASSEAATSGSYNEQFF. As DNA, the CDR3 is TGTGCCAGCAGTGAAGCGGCCACTAGCGGATCCTACAATGAGCAGTTCTTC.

This chain links TRBV28 with TRBJ1-5, with D possibly matching TRBD1 (5 bases). CDR3 length: 14 amino acids. The V gene lost 2 bases and the J gene lost 6 bases, with 11 bases spanning the gap. In germline, CDR1 is MDHEN, CDR2 SYDVKM. The CDR3 DNA follows: TGTGCCAGCAGTTTACAGGGACTTAGTCAGCCCCAGCATTTT. The encoded protein is CASSLQGLSQPQHF.

This chain uses TRBV5-1 with TRBJ1-4; no clear D gene. The V end lost 4 bases, the J end lost 5 bases, and 15 bases lay between the germline ends. This CDR3 region has 15 residues. Germline values: CDR1 SGHRS, CDR2 YFSETQ. CDR3 bases: TGCGCCAGCAGCGGCGGACGGAGAGGGAATGAAAAACTGTTTTTT. As protein: CASSGGRRGNEKLFF.

This chain links TRBV2 with TRBJ2-3; D gene unclear. V lost 5 bases to trimming and J lost 1 base, with 10 bases between them. This CDR3 contains 14 residues. The V gene's germline CDR1 is SNHLY and CDR2 FYNNEI. For the CDR3, the DNA is TGTGCCAGCAGTATGATCGCGGGCACAGATACGCAGTATTTT. Translating it yields CASSMIAGTDTQYF.

V gene TRBV15 combines with J gene TRBJ2-3, with D tentatively TRBD2 (5 bases). CDR3 length equals 15 residues. In germline, CDR1 is LNHNV, CDR2 YYDKDF (reference sequence). V gave up 5 bases and J gave up 5 bases, with 17 bases separating them. CDR3 loop: CATSRRASRGDTQYF. CDR3 DNA: TGTGCCACCAGCCGACGGGCTAGCCGTGGAGATACGCAGTATTTT.

V usage is TRBV4-1 and J usage is TRBJ1-1; TRBD1 is a possible D gene (6 bases). The CDR3 runs to 14 residues. Germline CDR1 reads MGHRA; CDR2 reads YSYEKL. Trimming cost V 4 bases and J 3 bases, with 12 bases left between them. The CDR3 reads CASSPATGYTEAFF. The CDR3, as DNA: TGCGCCAGCAGCCCGGCAACAGGGTACACTGAAGCTTTCTTT.

V usage is TRBV9 and J usage is TRBJ1-5, with D unclear. The CDR3 sequence is 15 residues long. Germline V CDR1 and CDR2: SGDLS, YYNGEE. V was shortened by 0 bases and J by 0 bases, with 7 bases between the two germline ends. The CDR3 DNA reads as TGTGCCAGCAGCGTAGCGGGATATAGCAATCAGCCCCAGCATTTT. Encoded protein: CASSVAGYSNQPQHF.

This clone was counted a few times. The chain links TRBV19 to TRBJ2-3; possibly TRBD2 for D (7 bases). The CDR3 is made up of 14 amino acids. Germline V gene data show CDR1 as LNHDA and CDR2 as SQIVND (reference sequence). Between the trimmed V and J ends, which lost 8 bases and 1 base, there was a span of 13 bases. The CDR3 here is CASHAGAGTDTQYF. CDR3 in DNA: TGTGCCAGTCACGCGGGGGCTGGCACAGATACGCAGTATTTT. The entire variable domain, with the rest obtained from reference TRBV19 and TRBJ2-3, is as follows: DGGITQSPKYLFRKEGQNVTLSCEQNLNHDAMYWYRQDPGQGLRLIYYSQIVNDFQKGDIAEGYSVSREKKESFPLTVTSAQKNPTAFYLCASHAGAGTDTQYFGPGTRLTVL.

The sample holds one count of this clone. The rearrangement joins TRBV15 to TRBJ2-1; perhaps TRBD1 as D (6 bases). V lost 5 bases, J lost 12 bases, and 11 bases lay in between. This CDR3 region has 11 residues. CDR1 is LNHNV and CDR2 is YYDKDF in the germline V gene (reference sequence). This CDR3 is CATSPGVGQFF. In DNA, the CDR3 is TGTGCCACCAGCCCAGGGGTAGGGCAGTTCTTC.

The CDR3 loop reads CASSSPQGSGNTIYF. In DNA form, the CDR3 reads TGTGCCAGCAGCTCGCCCCAGGGCTCTGGAAACACCATATATTTT. The chain is built from TRBV5-4 and TRBJ1-3; perhaps TRBD1 as D (5 bases). Trimming shortened V by 3 bases and J by 0 bases, and 10 bases separated the two germline ends. Per germline, CDR1 SGHNT and CDR2 YYREEE (reference sequence). This CDR3 has 15 residues.

The chain couples TRBV30 to TRBJ1-5; D perhaps matches TRBD1 (6 bases). Trimming took 1 base from V and 4 from J, leaving 11 bases between them. Germline assignment: CDR1 GTSNPN and CDR2 SVGIG (reference sequence). This CDR3 spans 14 amino acids. The CDR3 is CAWSGAGVNQPQHF. CDR3 DNA: TGTGCCTGGAGTGGGGCAGGGGTTAATCAGCCCCAGCATTTT.